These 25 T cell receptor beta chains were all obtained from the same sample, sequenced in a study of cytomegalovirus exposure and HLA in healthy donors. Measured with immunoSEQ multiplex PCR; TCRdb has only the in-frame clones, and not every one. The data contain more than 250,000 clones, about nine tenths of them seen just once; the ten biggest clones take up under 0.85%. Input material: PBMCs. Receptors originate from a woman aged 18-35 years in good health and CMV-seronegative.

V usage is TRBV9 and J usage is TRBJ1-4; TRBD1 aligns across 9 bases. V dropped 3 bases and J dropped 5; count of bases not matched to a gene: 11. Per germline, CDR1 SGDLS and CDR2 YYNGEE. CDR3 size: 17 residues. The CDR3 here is CASSATSAGTGNEKLFF. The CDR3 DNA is TGTGCCAGCAGCGCCACCTCCGCCGGGACAGGGAATGAAAAACTGTTTTTT. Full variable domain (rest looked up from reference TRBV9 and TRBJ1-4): DSGVTQTPKHLITATGQRVTLRCSPRSGDLSVYWYQQSLDQGLQFLIQYYNGEERAKGNILERFSAQQFPDLHSELNLSSLELGDSALYFCASSATSAGTGNEKLFFGSGTQLSVL.

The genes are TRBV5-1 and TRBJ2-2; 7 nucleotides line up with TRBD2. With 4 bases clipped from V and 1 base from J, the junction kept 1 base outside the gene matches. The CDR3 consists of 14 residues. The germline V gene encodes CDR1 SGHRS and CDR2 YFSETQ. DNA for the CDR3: TGCGCCAGCAGCAGGGAGGGGAACACCGGGGAGCTGTTTTTT. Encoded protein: CASSREGNTGELFF.

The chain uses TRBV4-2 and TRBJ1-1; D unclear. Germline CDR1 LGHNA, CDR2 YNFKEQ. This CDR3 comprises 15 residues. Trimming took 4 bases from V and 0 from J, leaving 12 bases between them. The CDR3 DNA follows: TGTGCCAGCAGCCTTCCGGGGAGGATGAACACTGAAGCTTTCTTT. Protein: CASSLPGRMNTEAFF.

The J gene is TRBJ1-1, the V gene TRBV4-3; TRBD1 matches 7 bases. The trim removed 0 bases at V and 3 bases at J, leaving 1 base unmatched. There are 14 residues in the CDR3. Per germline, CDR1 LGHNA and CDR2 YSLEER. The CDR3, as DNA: TGCGCCAGCAGCCAAGATACAGGGGACACTGAAGCTTTCTTT. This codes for CASSQDTGDTEAFF.

CDR3 nucleotide sequence: TGTGCCAGCAGTGCCTCCCCGATCCCCAGGGAGACCCAGTACTTC. Protein sequence: CASSASPIPRETQYF. V gene TRBV28 combines with J gene TRBJ2-5; no definite D call. The germline V gene has CDR1 MDHEN and CDR2 SYDVKM. This CDR3 region has 15 residues. V lost 5 bases and J 5 bases, leaving 18 bases between the germline ends.

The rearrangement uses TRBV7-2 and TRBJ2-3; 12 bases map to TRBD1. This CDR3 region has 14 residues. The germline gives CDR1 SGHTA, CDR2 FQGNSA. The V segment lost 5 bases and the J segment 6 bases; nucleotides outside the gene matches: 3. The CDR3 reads CASSPGQGADTQYF. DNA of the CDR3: TGTGCCAGCAGCCCGGGACAGGGGGCGGATACGCAGTATTTT.

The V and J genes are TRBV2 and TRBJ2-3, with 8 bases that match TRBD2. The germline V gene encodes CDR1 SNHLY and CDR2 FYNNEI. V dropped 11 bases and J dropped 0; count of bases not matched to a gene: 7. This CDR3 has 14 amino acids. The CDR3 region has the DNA TGTGCCCGGGGGGGGACTATAAGCACAGATACGCAGTATTTT. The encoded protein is CARGGTISTDTQYF.

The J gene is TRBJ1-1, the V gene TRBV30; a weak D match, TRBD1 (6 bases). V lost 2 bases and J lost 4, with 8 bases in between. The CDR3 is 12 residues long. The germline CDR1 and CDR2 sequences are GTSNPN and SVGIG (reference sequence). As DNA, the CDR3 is TGTGCCTGGAGTTCAGGGGTCACTGAAGCTTTCTTT. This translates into CAWSSGVTEAFF.

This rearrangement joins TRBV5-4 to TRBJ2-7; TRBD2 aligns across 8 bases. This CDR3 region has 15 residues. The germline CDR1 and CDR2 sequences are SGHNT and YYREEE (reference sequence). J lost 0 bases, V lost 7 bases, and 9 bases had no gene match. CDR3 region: CASSRAGGVSYEQYF. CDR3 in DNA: TGTGCCAGCTCCCGCGCGGGGGGCGTCTCCTACGAGCAGTACTTC.

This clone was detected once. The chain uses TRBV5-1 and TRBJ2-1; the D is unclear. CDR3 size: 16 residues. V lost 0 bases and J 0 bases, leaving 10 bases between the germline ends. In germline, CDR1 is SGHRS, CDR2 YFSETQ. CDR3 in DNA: TGCGCCAGCAGCTTGGTGGCTCCTAGCTCCTACAATGAGCAGTTCTTC. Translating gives CASSLVAPSSYNEQFF.

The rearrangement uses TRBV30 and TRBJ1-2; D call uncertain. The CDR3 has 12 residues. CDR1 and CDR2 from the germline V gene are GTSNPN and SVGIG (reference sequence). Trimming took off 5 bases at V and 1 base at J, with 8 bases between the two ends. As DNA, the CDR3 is TGTGCCTGGGCCACTGGTAACTATGGCTACACCTTC. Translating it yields CAWATGNYGYTF.

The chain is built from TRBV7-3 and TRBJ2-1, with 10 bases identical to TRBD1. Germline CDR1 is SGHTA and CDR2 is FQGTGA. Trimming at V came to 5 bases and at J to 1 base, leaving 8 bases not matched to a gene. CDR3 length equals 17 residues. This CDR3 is CASSPGDRGWSYNEQFF. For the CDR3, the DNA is TGTGCCAGCAGCCCGGGGGACAGGGGTTGGTCCTACAATGAGCAGTTCTTC.

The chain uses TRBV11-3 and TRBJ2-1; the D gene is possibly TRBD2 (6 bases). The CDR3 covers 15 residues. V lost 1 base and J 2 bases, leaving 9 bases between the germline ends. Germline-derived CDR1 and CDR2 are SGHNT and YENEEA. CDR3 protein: CASSLGGGTYNEQFF. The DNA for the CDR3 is TGTGCCAGCAGCTTAGGGGGCGGGACCTACAATGAGCAGTTCTTC.

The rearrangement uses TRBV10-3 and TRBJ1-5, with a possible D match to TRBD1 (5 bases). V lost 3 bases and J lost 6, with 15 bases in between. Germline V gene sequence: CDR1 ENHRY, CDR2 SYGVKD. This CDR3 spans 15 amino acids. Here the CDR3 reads CAISDIGGISQPQHF. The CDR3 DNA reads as TGTGCCATCAGTGATATCGGGGGGATAAGTCAGCCCCAGCATTTT.

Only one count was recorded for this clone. The CDR3 is CASSFSGEVNEQFF. The CDR3 region has the DNA TGTGCCAGCAGTTTTTCGGGGGAAGTCAATGAGCAGTTCTTC. The genes are TRBV28 and TRBJ2-1, with D tentatively TRBD2 (6 bases). Deletions cut 3 bases from V and 6 bases from J, with 12 bases between. Germline V gene sequence: CDR1 MDHEN, CDR2 SYDVKM. The CDR3 is 14 residues long.

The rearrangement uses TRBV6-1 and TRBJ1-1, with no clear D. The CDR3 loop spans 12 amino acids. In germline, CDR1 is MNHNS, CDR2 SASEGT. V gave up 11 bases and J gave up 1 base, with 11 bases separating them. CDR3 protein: CAGGGPNTEAFF. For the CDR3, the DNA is TGTGCCGGAGGCGGACCGAACACTGAAGCTTTCTTT.

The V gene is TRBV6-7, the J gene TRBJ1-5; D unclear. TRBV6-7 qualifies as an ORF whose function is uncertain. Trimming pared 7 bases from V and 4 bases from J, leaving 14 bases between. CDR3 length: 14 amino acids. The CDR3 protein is CASTLPWANQPQHF. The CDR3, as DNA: TGTGCCAGCACTCTGCCCTGGGCGAATCAGCCCCAGCATTTT.

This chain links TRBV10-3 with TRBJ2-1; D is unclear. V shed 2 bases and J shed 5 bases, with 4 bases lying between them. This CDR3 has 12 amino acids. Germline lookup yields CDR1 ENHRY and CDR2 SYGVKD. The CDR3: CAISERDNEQFF. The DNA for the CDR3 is TGTGCCATCAGTGAGCGGGACAATGAGCAGTTCTTC.

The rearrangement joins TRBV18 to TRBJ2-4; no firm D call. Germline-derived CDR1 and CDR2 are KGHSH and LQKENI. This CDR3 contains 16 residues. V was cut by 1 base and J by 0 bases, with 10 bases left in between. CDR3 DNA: TGTGCCAGCTCACCACGCACTGGTCTAGCCAAAAACATTCAGTACTTC. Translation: CASSPRTGLAKNIQYF.

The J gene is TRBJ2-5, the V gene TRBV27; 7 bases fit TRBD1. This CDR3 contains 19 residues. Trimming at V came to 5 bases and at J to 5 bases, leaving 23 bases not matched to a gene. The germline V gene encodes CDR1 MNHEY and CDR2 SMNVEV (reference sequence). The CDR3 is CASSGNTDRDSLPGETQYF. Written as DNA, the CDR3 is TGTGCCAGCAGTGGAAATACTGATCGGGACAGCCTCCCCGGGGAGACCCAGTACTTC.

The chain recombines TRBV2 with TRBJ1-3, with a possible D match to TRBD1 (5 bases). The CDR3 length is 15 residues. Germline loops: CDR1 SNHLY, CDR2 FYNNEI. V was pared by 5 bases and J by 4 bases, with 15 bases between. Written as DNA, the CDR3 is TGTGCCAGCAGTCCTATTTTAGGACAAGGAAACACCATATATTTT. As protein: CASSPILGQGNTIYF.

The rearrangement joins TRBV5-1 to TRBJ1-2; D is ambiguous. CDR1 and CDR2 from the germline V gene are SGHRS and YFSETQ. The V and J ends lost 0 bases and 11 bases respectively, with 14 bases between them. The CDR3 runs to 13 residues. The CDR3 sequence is CASSLVWRPGYTF. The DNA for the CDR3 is TGCGCCAGCAGCTTGGTGTGGCGGCCTGGGTACACCTTC.

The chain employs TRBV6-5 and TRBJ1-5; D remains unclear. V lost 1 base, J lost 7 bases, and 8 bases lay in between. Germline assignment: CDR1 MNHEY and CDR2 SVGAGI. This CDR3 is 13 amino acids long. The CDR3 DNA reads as TGTGCCAGCAGTTACTATCGGGTACAGCCCCAGCATTTT. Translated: CASSYYRVQPQHF.

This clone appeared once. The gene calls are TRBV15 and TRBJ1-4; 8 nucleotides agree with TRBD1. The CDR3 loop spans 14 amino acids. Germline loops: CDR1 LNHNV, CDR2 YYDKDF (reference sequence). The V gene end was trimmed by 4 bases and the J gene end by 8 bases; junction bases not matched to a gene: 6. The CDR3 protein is CATSTQGAGEKLFF. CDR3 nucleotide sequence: TGTGCCACCAGCACCCAGGGGGCTGGGGAAAAACTGTTTTTT.

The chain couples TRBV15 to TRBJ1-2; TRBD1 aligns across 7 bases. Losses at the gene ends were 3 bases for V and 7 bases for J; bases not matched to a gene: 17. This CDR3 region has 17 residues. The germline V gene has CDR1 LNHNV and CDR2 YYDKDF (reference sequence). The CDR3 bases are TGTGCCACCAGCAGTGACCGGGACAGTACTGGATATTTTGGCTACACCTTC. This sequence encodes CATSSDRDSTGYFGYTF.